One and the same sample provided the 8 T cell receptor beta chains below, sequenced in a study of cytomegalovirus exposure and HLA in healthy donors. The PCR made use of 60 Vbeta and 13 Jbeta primers. The assay was immunoSEQ multiplex PCR, and TCRdb's table has in-frame clones only and misses some. The sample yields fewer than 200,000 clones, about 72% seen once. Source material: PBMCs. These receptor sequences come from a girl between 10 and 17 years old in good health and CMV-seronegative.

The chain carries TRBV30 and TRBJ1-6; 7 bases are shared with TRBD1. This CDR3 contains 15 residues. V gave up 8 bases and J gave up 8 bases; unmatched junction bases: 15. CDR1 is GTSNPN, CDR2 SVGIG, per germline (reference sequence). The CDR3 DNA follows: TGTGCCAGCGACTTTACAGGGGATGTTGATTCACCCCTCCACTTT. This gives the protein CASDFTGDVDSPLHF.

This chain links TRBV5-6 with TRBJ2-7; TRBD2 matches 7 bases. The length of the CDR3 is 14 residues. Germline CDR1 is SGHDT and CDR2 is YYEEEE. The V and J ends lost 2 bases and 2 bases, in that order; junction bases with no gene match: 4. The chain's CDR3 is CASSFGGSTYEQYF. The CDR3 coding sequence is TGTGCCAGCAGCTTCGGCGGGAGCACCTACGAGCAGTACTTC.

The chain employs TRBV5-1 and TRBJ1-6; D uncertain. V lost 0 bases to trimming and J lost 7 bases, with 8 bases between them. The V gene's germline CDR1 is SGHRS and CDR2 YFSETQ. The CDR3 contains 14 residues. In DNA form, the CDR3 reads TGCGCCAGCAGCTTGGAGGCGGGGAATTCACCCCTCCACTTT. This sequence encodes CASSLEAGNSPLHF.

The chain recombines TRBV5-4 with TRBJ1-2; 11 positions match TRBD1. V lost 1 base to trimming and J lost 4 bases; unmatched junction nucleotides: 6. This CDR3 has 16 amino acids. Germline values: CDR1 SGHNT, CDR2 YYREEE (reference sequence). The CDR3 here is CASSLPGQGASYGYTF. Written as DNA, the CDR3 is TGTGCCAGCAGCTTGCCCGGACAGGGGGCATCCTATGGCTACACCTTC.

This clone was recorded a few times. This sequence joins TRBV18 and TRBJ2-2, with D perhaps matching TRBD2 (5 bases). This CDR3 spans 15 amino acids. The germline gives CDR1 KGHSH, CDR2 LQKENI. The V gene lost 3 bases and the J gene lost 6 bases, with 14 bases spanning the gap. The CDR3 loop is CASSPVNRDSGELFF. The CDR3 nucleotides read TGTGCCAGCTCACCGGTCAACCGGGATTCCGGGGAGCTGTTTTTT.

The genes are TRBV5-8 and TRBJ1-1; TRBD1 aligns across 7 bases. V lost 2 bases, J lost 3 bases, and 1 base stayed unmatched. The CDR3 is made up of 13 amino acids. In germline, CDR1 is SGHTS, CDR2 YDEGEE. CDR3 coding DNA: TGTGCCAGCAGCTTTACAGGGGACACTGAAGCTTTCTTT. Translation: CASSFTGDTEAFF.

The CDR3 here is CASILGRGFTGELFF. CDR3 bases: TGTGCCAGCATTCTCGGACGAGGGTTCACCGGGGAGCTGTTTTTT. The V call is TRBV6-1, the J call TRBJ2-2, with a weak D call TRBD2 (5 bases). Trimming pared 7 bases from V and 4 bases from J, leaving 16 bases between. This CDR3 is 15 amino acids long. Germline values: CDR1 MNHNS, CDR2 SASEGT.

The chain uses TRBV7-2 and TRBJ1-1; unclear D gene. This CDR3 spans 14 amino acids. Germline assignment: CDR1 SGHTA and CDR2 FQGNSA. V was cut by 4 bases and J by 1 base, with 10 bases left in between. The CDR3 DNA is TGTGCCAGCAGCTCAAGCAGGCGGAACACTGAAGCTTTCTTT. It specifies CASSSSRRNTEAFF.